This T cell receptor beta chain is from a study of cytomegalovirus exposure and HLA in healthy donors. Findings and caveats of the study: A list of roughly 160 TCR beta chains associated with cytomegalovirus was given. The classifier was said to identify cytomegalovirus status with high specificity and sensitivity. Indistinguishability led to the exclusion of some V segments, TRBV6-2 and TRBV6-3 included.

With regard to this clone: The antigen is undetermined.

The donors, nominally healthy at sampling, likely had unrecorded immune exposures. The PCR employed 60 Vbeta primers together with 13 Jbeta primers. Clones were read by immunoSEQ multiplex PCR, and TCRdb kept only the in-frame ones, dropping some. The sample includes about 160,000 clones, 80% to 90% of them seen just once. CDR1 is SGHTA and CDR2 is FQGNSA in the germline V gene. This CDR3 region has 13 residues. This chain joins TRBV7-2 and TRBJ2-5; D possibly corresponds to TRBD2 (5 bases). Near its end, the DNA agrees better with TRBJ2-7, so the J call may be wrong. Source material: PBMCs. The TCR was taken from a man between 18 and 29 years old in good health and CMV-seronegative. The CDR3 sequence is CASSLRLAFEQYF. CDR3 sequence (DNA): TGTGCCAGCAGCTTAAGGCTAGCTTTCGAGCAGTACTTC.